Listed here are 9 T cell receptor beta chains from one sample, sequenced in a study of glioma-infiltrating T cells (dated by TCRdb to the mid-2010s). Sequencing was carried out with an Illumina MiSeq. The iRepertoire nested amplicon-rescue multiplex PCR (arm-PCR) platform was used to amplify TCR alpha and beta CDR3 regions from RNA. TCRdb reprocessed the public reads (quality trimming at Q25 with fastp, clone calling with MiXCR) and kept in-frame beta chains. Each entry is one CDR3 protein sequence, shown with its most common DNA and genes. Across this sample there are roughly 200,000 distinct CDR3 sequences, with around 40% seen only once. In total, the top ten clones hold 5% to 5.5% of the sample. The source material was glioma tissue, nonneoplastic brain tissue, or PBMCs (not recorded which). The receptors derive from a human donor with low-grade glioma or glioblastoma, undergoing nonglioma brain surgery, or in good health (not recorded which).

In its sample, this clonotype was seen many times. The V and J genes are TRBV7-2 and TRBJ2-3, with unresolved D. The V end lost 7 bases, the J end lost 1 base, and 9 bases lay between the germline ends. The CDR3 extends over 13 amino acids. Germline V gives CDR1 SGHTA, CDR2 FQGNSA. The chain's CDR3 is CASNRFRTDTQYF. CDR3 bases: TGTGCCAGCAATCGGTTCCGCACAGATACGCAGTATTTT. Full variable domain (rest looked up from reference TRBV7-2 and TRBJ2-3): GAGVSQSPSNKVTEKGKDVELRCDPISGHTALYWYRQSLGQGLEFLIYFQGNSAPDKSGLPSDRFSAERTGGSVSTLTIQRTQQEDSAVYLCASNRFRTDTQYFGPGTRLTVL.

This clonotype was seen only a few times. The chain couples TRBV19 to TRBJ1-5, with TRBD1 as a possible D gene (6 bases). The germline V gene encodes CDR1 LNHDA and CDR2 SQIVND (reference sequence). Trimming stripped 7 bases from V and 6 bases from J, with 22 bases between. There are 16 residues in the CDR3. DNA for the CDR3: TGTGCCAGTAAAGCTACAGGGTGGGGATTACTTCAGCCCCAGCATTTT. Amino acids: CASKATGWGLLQPQHF. The variable domain in full, completed from reference TRBV19 and TRBJ1-5, reads DGGITQSPKYLFRKEGQNVTLSCEQNLNHDAMYWYRQDPGQGLRLIYYSQIVNDFQKGDIAEGYSVSREKKESFPLTVTSAQKNPTAFYLCASKATGWGLLQPQHFGDGTRLSIL.

Notes on this clonotype: In this CDR3 the conserved last residue, phenylalanine or tryptophan, is missing, so a read error is likely. CDR3 sequence reads: CASSETSDYGYTL. DNA of the CDR3: TGTGCCAGCAGTGAAACTAGCGACTATGGCTACACCTTA. This chain joins TRBV25-1 and TRBJ1-2; D uncertain. V lost 2 bases to trimming and J lost 3 bases, with 7 bases between them. From germline, CDR1 is MGHDK and CDR2 SYGVNS. The CDR3 is 13 amino acids.

The V call is TRBV11-2, the J call TRBJ2-1; D ambiguous. V was pared by 2 bases and J by 9 bases, with 8 bases between. The CDR3 contains 12 residues. Germline-derived CDR1 and CDR2 are SGHAT and FQNNGV. Here the CDR3 DNA reads TGTGCCAGCAGCTTATCAAGGACTGAGCAGTTCTTC. Translation gives CASSLSRTEQFF.

In this sample, this clonotype turned up once. The chain recombines TRBV28 with TRBJ2-1; D unclear. Germline values: CDR1 MDHEN, CDR2 SYDVKM. The CDR3 consists of 16 residues. The CDR3 nucleotides read TGTGTTAGCAGTCCCTACCCGGCGGATACCTACAATGAGCAGTTCTTC. This sequence encodes CVSSPYPADTYNEQFF. The variable domain in full, completed from reference TRBV28 and TRBJ2-1, reads DVKVTQSSRYLVKRTGEKVFLECVQDMDHENMFWYRQDPGLGLRLIYFSYDVKMKEKGDIPEGYSVSREKKERFSLILESASTNQTSMYLCVSSPYPADTYNEQFFGPGTRLTVL.

A few counts support this clonotype. The J gene is TRBJ2-1, the V gene TRBV12-3 or TRBV12-4; the D gene is possibly TRBD2 (7 bases). Trimming left V 5 bases short and J 6 bases short, with 17 bases between. The CDR3 has 15 residues. The CDR3 is CASSPRGGERNEQFF. The DNA of the CDR3 is TGTGCCAGCAGTCCTAGAGGGGGGGAACGCAATGAGCAGTTCTTC.

On this clonotype: A read error may produce the germline difference seen at one junction end. V is TRBV19 and J is TRBJ1-1, with D uncertain. The CDR3 runs to 13 residues. From germline, CDR1 is LNHDA and CDR2 SQIVND (reference sequence). In DNA form, the CDR3 reads TGTGCCAGTAGTTTCGAGGTGTACACTGAAGCTTTGTTT. Its translation is CASSFEVYTEALF.

In its sample, this clonotype was seen many times. V and J are TRBV20-1 and TRBJ2-1, with 10 bases identical to TRBD2. The germline gives CDR1 DFQATT, CDR2 SNEGSKA (reference sequence). The trim removed 2 bases at V and 5 bases at J, leaving 6 bases unmatched. The CDR3 covers 15 residues. CDR3 sequence reads: CSARSPAGGDNEQFF. The CDR3 DNA is TGCAGTGCTAGAAGTCCAGCGGGAGGGGACAATGAGCAGTTCTTC.

Worth noting for this clonotype: This may come from a read error, since a much larger clone is one base off. V and J are TRBV5-1 and TRBJ1-2; D is uncertain. Germline loops: CDR1 SGHRS, CDR2 YFSETQ. The CDR3 has 14 residues. In DNA, the CDR3 is TGCGCCAGCAGCTTGGACGAAGCTAACTATTGCTACACCTTC. It encodes CASSLDEANYCYTF.